These 20 T cell receptor beta chains share one sample of origin, sequenced in a study of blood T cell repertoires in COVID-19. This table comes from immunoSEQ multiplex PCR, and its TCRdb copy is limited to in-frame clones, with some not included. There are 330,000 or so clones in the sample; more than 75% occur only once, and around 1.9% lies in the top ten. Specimen: PBMCs or T cells enriched from blood (not recorded which). These receptors came from a man aged 35 to 55 in a cohort exposed to, infected with or recovered from COVID-19 (not recorded which).

This chain links TRBV9 with TRBJ1-1, with D perhaps matching TRBD1 (6 bases). Germline assignment: CDR1 SGDLS and CDR2 YYNGEE. The CDR3 spans 14 residues. Trimming took off 3 bases at V and 1 base at J, with 10 bases between the two ends. The CDR3 reads CASSALTGNTEAFF. CDR3 bases: TGTGCCAGCAGCGCCCTGACAGGGAACACTGAAGCTTTCTTT.

V and J are TRBV27 and TRBJ1-5; D possibly corresponds to TRBD1 (5 bases). Trimming took off 5 bases at V and 5 bases at J, with 10 bases between the two ends. CDR1 and CDR2 (germline): MNHEY, SMNVEV (reference sequence). This CDR3 region has 13 residues. The CDR3 DNA follows: TGTGCCAGCAGTCTGGGGGGGTATCAGCCCCAGCATTTT. It encodes CASSLGGYQPQHF.

The rearrangement joins TRBV5-5 to TRBJ1-2; tentative D call: TRBD1 (5 bases). The V end was cut by 7 bases, the J end by 9 bases, with 16 bases between. From germline, CDR1 is SGHKS and CDR2 YYEKEE (reference sequence). The CDR3 contains 12 residues. The CDR3 sequence is CASGPAGERYTF. For the CDR3, the DNA is TGTGCCAGCGGCCCGGCGGGGGAGCGCTACACCTTC. Complete variable domain (other parts from reference TRBV5-5 and TRBJ1-2): DAGVTQSPTHLIKTRGQQVTLRCSPISGHKSVSWYQQVLGQGPQFIFQYYEKEERGRGNFPDRFSARQFPNYSSELNVNALLLGDSALYLCASGPAGERYTFGSGTRLTVV.

The gene calls are TRBV7-9 and TRBJ1-2; possible D gene TRBD1, 6 bases. This CDR3 contains 15 residues. V was cut by 4 bases and J by 4 bases, with 16 bases left in between. Germline loops: CDR1 SEHNR, CDR2 FQNEAQ (reference sequence). CDR3 in DNA: TGTGCCAGCAGCTCAACAGGGTTTAGGGCCTATGGCTACACCTTC. Its protein product is CASSSTGFRAYGYTF.

This clone was seen a single time. This chain connects TRBV27 to TRBJ2-6; D ambiguous. CDR3 length: 15 residues. Trimming shortened V by 5 bases and J by 4 bases, and 12 bases separated the two germline ends. Germline CDR1 MNHEY, CDR2 SMNVEV (reference sequence). This chain's CDR3 is CASSRPSSGANVLTF. The CDR3 nucleotides read TGTGCCAGCAGTCGCCCGAGTTCGGGGGCCAACGTCCTGACTTTC.

The chain couples TRBV28 to TRBJ1-2; 10 bases are a match to TRBD1. Germline V gene data show CDR1 as MDHEN and CDR2 as SYDVKM. The CDR3 has 13 residues. The junction had 8 bases not matched to a gene; V was cut back by 4 bases and J by 12 bases. CDR3 region: CASSSLGTGVNTF. The DNA of the CDR3 is TGTGCCAGCAGTTCACTTGGGACAGGGGTTAACACCTTC.

The chain carries TRBV2 and TRBJ1-2, with no clear D. Germline V CDR1 and CDR2: SNHLY, FYNNEI. Trimming pared 5 bases from V and 8 bases from J, leaving 12 bases between. The CDR3 is made up of 12 amino acids. The CDR3 sequence: CASSPLSAGYTF. The CDR3 coding sequence is TGTGCCAGCAGTCCCCTTTCAGCGGGCTACACCTTC.

In DNA form, the CDR3 reads TGCGCCAGCAGCCAAGATAGTTACCGCGGAAATCTGAACACTGAAGCTTTCTTT. Its translation is CASSQDSYRGNLNTEAFF. The rearrangement uses TRBV4-1 and TRBJ1-1; D gene ambiguous. Germline loops: CDR1 MGHRA, CDR2 YSYEKL. With 0 bases removed from V and 0 bases from J, the gap between germline ends came to 17 bases. The CDR3 covers 18 residues.

The chain couples TRBV24-1 to TRBJ2-7; the D gene is possibly TRBD2 (5 bases). CDR3 length: 12 amino acids. The ends were cut back, 8 bases at V and 3 bases at J, with 10 bases in the middle. The germline V gene encodes CDR1 KGHDR and CDR2 SFDVKD. The CDR3 spells CATMGECYEQYF. The CDR3 bases are TGTGCCACCATGGGAGAGTGCTACGAGCAGTACTTC.

The J gene is TRBJ2-4, the V gene TRBV30; D is uncertain. The CDR3 has 13 residues. Deletions cut 7 bases from V and 0 bases from J, with 10 bases between. Germline lookup yields CDR1 GTSNPN and CDR2 SVGIG (reference sequence). The CDR3 sequence is CASKTLAKNIQYF. CDR3 in DNA: TGTGCCTCGAAAACATTAGCCAAAAACATTCAGTACTTC.

The chain is built from TRBV5-1 and TRBJ1-3; the D is unclear. V was clipped by 3 bases and J by 0 bases, with 13 bases between them. CDR1 SGHRS and CDR2 YFSETQ come from the germline V gene. The CDR3 consists of 16 residues. In nucleotides, the CDR3 is TGCGCCAGCAGCTCAAACTTAGGAGACTCTGGAAACACCATATATTTT. It encodes CASSSNLGDSGNTIYF.

The chain links TRBV7-3 to TRBJ2-3; no clear D. With 2 bases removed from V and 0 bases from J, the gap between germline ends came to 9 bases. From germline, CDR1 is SGHTA and CDR2 FQGTGA. CDR3 length equals 15 residues. The CDR3 nucleotides are TGTGCCAGCAGCTTAGCTGGCGGCAGCACAGATACGCAGTATTTT. It yields the protein CASSLAGGSTDTQYF.

J is TRBJ2-2 and V is TRBV7-9; TRBD2 might be the D (6 bases). The germline CDR1 and CDR2 sequences are SEHNR and FQNEAQ (reference sequence). Trimming left V 1 base short and J 4 bases short, with 7 bases between. This CDR3 region has 14 residues. CDR3 coding DNA: TGTGCCAGCAGCTTAGAGACTAGCACCGGGGAGCTGTTTTTT. It encodes CASSLETSTGELFF.

This chain connects TRBV3-1 (or the pseudogene TRBV3-2) to TRBJ2-1, with D uncertain. Trimming stripped 1 base from V and 8 bases from J, with 3 bases between. Germline loops: CDR1 LGHDT, CDR2 YNNKEL (reference sequence). This CDR3 contains 11 residues. The CDR3 DNA follows: TGTGCCAGCAGCCAAGGCGATGAGCAGTTCTTC. Translated, it gives CASSQGDEQFF.

The chain combines TRBV29-1 with TRBJ1-1; tentative D call: TRBD1 (5 bases). The germline gives CDR1 SQVTM, CDR2 ANQGSEA. Trimming took off 7 bases at V and 2 bases at J, with 14 bases between the two ends. The CDR3 is made up of 13 amino acids. The CDR3 sequence: CSAQTQGNTEAFF. In DNA form, the CDR3 reads TGCAGCGCCCAGACCCAGGGTAACACTGAAGCTTTCTTT.

The chain employs TRBV7-8 and TRBJ2-5; TRBD1 matches at 7 bases. The CDR3 loop spans 15 amino acids. Germline CDR1 is SGHVS and CDR2 is FQNEAQ. J gave up 2 bases and V 5 bases, and 8 bases lay outside the gene matches. This chain's CDR3 is CASSTSPGQQETQYF. The DNA for the CDR3 is TGTGCCAGCAGCACATCCCCGGGACAGCAAGAGACCCAGTACTTC.

This chain joins TRBV11-2 and TRBJ2-5, with D possibly being TRBD2 (7 bases). V was clipped by 4 bases and J by 4 bases, with 13 bases between them. CDR1 and CDR2 from the germline V gene are SGHAT and FQNNGV. The CDR3 covers 14 residues. In nucleotides, the CDR3 is TGTGCCAGCAGCTCTAGGGGGGGAAGAGAGACCCAGTACTTC. Encoded protein: CASSSRGGRETQYF.

This clone was seen only once. V is TRBV7-6 and J is TRBJ2-7; a possible D gene is TRBD1 (5 bases). The V gene lost 5 bases and the J gene lost 0 bases, with 11 bases spanning the gap. Looked up from germline, CDR1 is SGHVS and CDR2 is FNYEAQ. The CDR3 is made up of 14 amino acids. CDR3 coding DNA: TGTGCCAGCAGCCCCCGACAGACCTCCTACGAGCAGTACTTC. Its protein is CASSPRQTSYEQYF.

V usage is TRBV21-1 and J usage is TRBJ1-5. TRBV21-1 is assigned pseudogene status. This CDR3 region has 18 residues. The CDR3 loop is CASSKVLGTGLDNQPQHF. The CDR3 DNA is TGTGCCAGCAGCAAAGTTTTGGGCACGGGATTGGACAATCAGCCCCAGCATTTT.

The rearrangement links TRBV2 to TRBJ1-5; TRBD1 agrees at 9 bases. The trim removed 9 bases at V and 2 bases at J, leaving 2 bases unmatched. The CDR3 has 13 amino acids. Germline values: CDR1 SNHLY, CDR2 FYNNEI. DNA of the CDR3: TGTGCCAGGGGACAGGGCCGCAATCAGCCCCAGCATTTT. It encodes CARGQGRNQPQHF.